This is a list of T cell receptor beta chains from one sample in a study of shared clonotypes between healthy human individuals. Libraries were prepared by immunoSEQ multiplex PCR; TCRdb keeps only in-frame clonotypes and omits some of them. The sample has 1,500,000 or so clones; about 98.5% are singletons. Specimen: naive CD4+ T cells sorted from blood. The receptor source for this set is a man in his thirties or forties in good health. Both conserved end residues are part of each CDR3. Fields, in order: V gene, D gene, clone size, J gene, CDR3 protein, CDR3 DNA. D genes are given only for firm matches. Part of the rows lack a size; the others show once, few, many or a class for expanded clones.

v_gene: TRBV5-8; d_gene: TRBD1; abundance: -; j_gene: TRBJ2-2; CDR3aa: CASKDRNRGTGELFF; CDR3nt: TGTGCCAGCAAGGATAGGAACAGGGGGACCGGGGAGCTGTTTTTT
v_gene: TRBV2; d_gene: -; abundance: -; j_gene: TRBJ2-1; CDR3aa: CASSEGPLPNFF; CDR3nt: TGTGCCAGCAGTGAAGGACCGCTACCCAATTTCTTC
v_gene: TRBV7-9; d_gene: -; abundance: -; j_gene: TRBJ2-3; CDR3aa: CASSLAFWVTDTQYF; CDR3nt: TGTGCCAGCAGCCTTGCCTTCTGGGTCACAGATACGCAGTATTTT
v_gene: TRBV28; d_gene: -; abundance: -; j_gene: TRBJ2-3; CDR3aa: CASSFRQHTDTQYF; CDR3nt: TGTGCCAGCAGTTTTCGTCAGCACACAGATACGCAGTATTTT
v_gene: TRBV29-1; d_gene: -; abundance: -; j_gene: TRBJ2-2; CDR3aa: CSTRENTGELFF; CDR3nt: TGCAGTACGAGGGAGAACACCGGGGAGCTGTTTTTT
v_gene: TRBV5-1; d_gene: -; abundance: -; j_gene: TRBJ2-7; CDR3aa: CASSLSRDFTYEQYF; CDR3nt: TGCGCCAGCAGCTTGAGCAGGGACTTCACCTACGAGCAGTACTTC
v_gene: TRBV10-1; d_gene: -; abundance: once; j_gene: TRBJ1-1; CDR3aa: CASRGAENTEAFF; CDR3nt: TGCGCCAGCAGGGGGGCAGAGAACACTGAAGCTTTCTTT
v_gene: TRBV28; d_gene: -; abundance: -; j_gene: TRBJ1-4; CDR3aa: CASRLQGSEKLFF; CDR3nt: TGTGCCAGCAGACTACAGGGATCTGAAAAACTGTTTTTT
v_gene: TRBV18; d_gene: TRBD1; abundance: -; j_gene: TRBJ2-7; CDR3aa: CASSPRQGAWNEQYF; CDR3nt: TGTGCCAGCTCACCGCGGCAGGGGGCTTGGAACGAGCAGTACTTC
v_gene: TRBV10-3; d_gene: -; abundance: -; j_gene: TRBJ2-2; CDR3aa: CAISFHTGELFF; CDR3nt: TGTGCCATCAGTTTTCACACCGGGGAGCTGTTTTTT
v_gene: TRBV19; d_gene: -; abundance: -; j_gene: TRBJ2-3; CDR3aa: CASSIDGSGRFTDTQYF; CDR3nt: TGTGCCAGTAGTATTGATGGATCCGGCAGATTCACAGATACGCAGTATTTT
v_gene: TRBV5-4; d_gene: -; abundance: once; j_gene: TRBJ1-4; CDR3aa: CASSLDQGRTNEKLFF; CDR3nt: TGTGCCAGCAGCTTGGACCAAGGTCGCACTAATGAAAAACTGTTTTTT
v_gene: TRBV6-5; d_gene: TRBD2; abundance: -; j_gene: TRBJ2-7; CDR3aa: CASSSRRTSEIREQYF; CDR3nt: TGTGCCAGCAGTTCCCGACGGACTAGCGAGATCAGAGAGCAGTACTTC
v_gene: TRBV7-8; d_gene: -; abundance: -; j_gene: TRBJ2-1; CDR3aa: CASSLFSGVGYNEQFF; CDR3nt: TGTGCCAGCAGCTTGTTCTCGGGAGTCGGCTACAATGAGCAGTTCTTC
v_gene: TRBV19; d_gene: -; abundance: -; j_gene: TRBJ2-7; CDR3aa: CASSIERNYEQYF; CDR3nt: TGTGCCAGTAGTATCGAAAGGAACTACGAGCAGTACTTC
v_gene: TRBV6-5; d_gene: -; abundance: -; j_gene: TRBJ1-3; CDR3aa: CASSYSAIQGDNTIYF; CDR3nt: TGTGCCAGCAGTTACTCCGCCATCCAGGGTGACAACACCATATATTTT
v_gene: TRBV29-1; d_gene: -; abundance: -; j_gene: TRBJ2-7; CDR3aa: CSVGKSYEQYF; CDR3nt: TGCAGCGTTGGGAAGTCCTACGAGCAGTACTTC
v_gene: TRBV4-1; d_gene: -; abundance: -; j_gene: TRBJ1-1; CDR3aa: CASSQPGRTEAFF; CDR3nt: TGCGCCAGCAGCCAACCAGGGCGTACTGAAGCTTTCTTT